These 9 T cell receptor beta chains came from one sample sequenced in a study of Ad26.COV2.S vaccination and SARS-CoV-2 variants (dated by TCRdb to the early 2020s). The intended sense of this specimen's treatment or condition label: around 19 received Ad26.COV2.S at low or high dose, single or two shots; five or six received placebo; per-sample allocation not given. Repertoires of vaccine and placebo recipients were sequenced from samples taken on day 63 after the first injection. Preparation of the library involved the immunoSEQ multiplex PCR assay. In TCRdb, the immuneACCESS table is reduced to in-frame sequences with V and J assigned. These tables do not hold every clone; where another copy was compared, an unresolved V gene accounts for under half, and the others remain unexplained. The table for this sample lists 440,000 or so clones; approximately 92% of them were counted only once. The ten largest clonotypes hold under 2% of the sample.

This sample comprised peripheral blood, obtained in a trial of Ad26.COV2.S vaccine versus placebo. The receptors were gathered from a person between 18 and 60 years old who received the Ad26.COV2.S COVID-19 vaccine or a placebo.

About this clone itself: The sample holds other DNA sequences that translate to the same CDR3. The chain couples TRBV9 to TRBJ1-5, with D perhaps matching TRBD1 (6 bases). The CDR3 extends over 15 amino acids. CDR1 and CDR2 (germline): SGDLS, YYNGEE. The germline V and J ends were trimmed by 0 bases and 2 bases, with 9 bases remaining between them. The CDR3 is CASSVGGLGNQPQHF. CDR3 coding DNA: TGTGCCAGCAGCGTAGGGGGGCTTGGCAATCAGCCCCAGCATTTT.

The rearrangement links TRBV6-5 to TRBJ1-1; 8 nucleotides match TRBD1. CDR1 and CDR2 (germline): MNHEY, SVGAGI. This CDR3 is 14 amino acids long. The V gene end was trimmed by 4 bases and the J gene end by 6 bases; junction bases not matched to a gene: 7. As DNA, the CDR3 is TGTGCCAGCAGTTTAGGACAGGGAGCTCCTGAAGCTTTCTTT. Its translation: CASSLGQGAPEAFF.

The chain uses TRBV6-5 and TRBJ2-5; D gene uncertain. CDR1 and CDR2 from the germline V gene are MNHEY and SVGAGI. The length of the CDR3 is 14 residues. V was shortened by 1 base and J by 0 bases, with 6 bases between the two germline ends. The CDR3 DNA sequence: TGTGCCAGCAGTTACTGGGGAAACCAAGAGACCCAGTACTTC. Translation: CASSYWGNQETQYF.

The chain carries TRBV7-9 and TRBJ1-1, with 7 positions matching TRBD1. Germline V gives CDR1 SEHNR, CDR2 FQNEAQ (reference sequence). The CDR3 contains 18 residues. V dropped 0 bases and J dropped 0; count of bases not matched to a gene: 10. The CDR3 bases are TGTGCCAGCAGCTTAGCTCCGATATTACAGGGGTTGAACACTGAAGCTTTCTTT. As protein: CASSLAPILQGLNTEAFF.

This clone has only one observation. The CDR3 coding sequence is TGTGCCAGCAGCTTGGGTCAGAACTATGGCTACACCTTC. Encoded protein: CASSLGQNYGYTF. This chain connects TRBV5-6 to TRBJ1-2; no clear D. The CDR3 extends over 13 amino acids. CDR1 SGHDT and CDR2 YYEEEE come from the germline V gene. Trimming pared 0 bases from V and 2 bases from J, leaving 5 bases between.

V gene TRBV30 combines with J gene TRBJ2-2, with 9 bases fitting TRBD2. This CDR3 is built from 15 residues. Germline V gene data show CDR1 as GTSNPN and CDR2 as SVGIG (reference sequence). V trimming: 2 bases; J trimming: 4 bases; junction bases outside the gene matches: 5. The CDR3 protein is CAWSTGGRGTGELFF. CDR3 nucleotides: TGTGCCTGGAGTACTGGCGGGAGGGGCACCGGGGAGCTGTTTTTT. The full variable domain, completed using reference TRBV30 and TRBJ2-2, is SQTIHQWPATLVQPVGSPLSLECTVEGTSNPNLYWYRQAAGRGLQLLFYSVGIGQISSEVPQNLSASRPQDRQFILSSKKLLLSDSGFYLCAWSTGGRGTGELFFGEGSRLTVL.

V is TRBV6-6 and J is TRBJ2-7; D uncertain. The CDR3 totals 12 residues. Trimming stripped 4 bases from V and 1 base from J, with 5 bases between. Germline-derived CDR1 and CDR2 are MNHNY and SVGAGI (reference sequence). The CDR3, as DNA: TGTGCCAGCAGTTCCACTTCCTACGAGCAGTACTTC. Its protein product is CASSSTSYEQYF.

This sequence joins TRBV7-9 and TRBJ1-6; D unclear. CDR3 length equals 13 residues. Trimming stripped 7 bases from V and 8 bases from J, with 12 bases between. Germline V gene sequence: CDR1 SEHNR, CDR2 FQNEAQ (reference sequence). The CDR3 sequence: CASIQVEDSPLHF. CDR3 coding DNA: TGTGCCAGCATTCAGGTCGAGGATTCACCCCTCCACTTT. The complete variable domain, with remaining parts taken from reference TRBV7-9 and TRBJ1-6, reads DTGVSQNPRHKITKRGQNVTFRCDPISEHNRLYWYRQTLGQGPEFLTYFQNEAQLEKSRLLSDRFSAERPKGSFSTLEIQRTEQGDSAMYLCASIQVEDSPLHFGNGTRLTVT.

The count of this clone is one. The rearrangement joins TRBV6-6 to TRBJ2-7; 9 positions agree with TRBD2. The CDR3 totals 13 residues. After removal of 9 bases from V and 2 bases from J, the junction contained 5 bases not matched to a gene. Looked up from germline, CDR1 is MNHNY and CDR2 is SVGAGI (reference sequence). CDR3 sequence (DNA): TGTGCCAGTTCGGGACTAGCAACCTACGAGCAGTACTTC. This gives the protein CASSGLATYEQYF.